This entry lists 11 T cell receptor beta chains sequenced from one sample in a study of T cells in Graves' hyperthyroidism and ophthalmopathy. Amplification yielded TCR beta CDR3 regions, with RNA transcripts as the source. The HTBI primer set drove a first-round RT-PCR of the TCR CDR3. MiXCR, applied by TCRdb to the multiplex PCR reads, yields one record per CDR3 protein. The sample consists of approximately 380,000 distinct CDR3 sequences, approximately 20% of them appearing once. Sequenced material: blood. The receptors originated from a woman aged 18-30 years with Graves' hyperthyroidism.

The chain uses TRBV6-1 and TRBJ1-5, with D uncertain. This CDR3 spans 15 amino acids. Trimming removed 6 bases from V and 3 bases from J, with 15 bases in between. Germline V gives CDR1 MNHNS, CDR2 SASEGT. The CDR3 DNA reads TGTGCCAGCAGGCTCCGAAGGGCAATCAATCAGCCCCAGCATTTT. It encodes CASRLRRAINQPQHF.

The sample holds many counts of this clonotype. This chain uses TRBV6-6 with TRBJ1-5, with D possibly being TRBD1 (6 bases). The germline CDR1 and CDR2 sequences are MNHNY and SVGAGI (reference sequence). V was cut by 7 bases and J by 1 base, with 14 bases left in between. This CDR3 spans 15 amino acids. The CDR3 nucleotides read TGTGCCAGCACCTTGACGGGGGCGAGCAATCAGCCCCAGCATTTT. Translating it yields CASTLTGASNQPQHF.

In regard to this clonotype: One base away lies a much larger clone, so this may be a sequencing read error. The chain has TRBV9 and TRBJ1-2; D gene uncertain. The CDR3 loop spans 14 amino acids. Per the germline V gene, CDR1 is SGDLS and CDR2 is YYNGEE. Here the CDR3 reads CVSSPGITNYGYTF. The CDR3 DNA follows: TGTGTCAGCAGCCCCGGGATTACTAACTATGGCTACACCTTC.

The chain is built from TRBV20-1 and TRBJ2-5; D is undetermined. This CDR3 is built from 11 residues. Germline lookup yields CDR1 DFQATT and CDR2 SNEGSKA (reference sequence). Trimming took 8 bases from V and 6 from J, leaving 13 bases between them. The CDR3 sequence is CSTPRSQTQYF. CDR3 in DNA: TGCAGTACTCCTAGGTCGCAGACCCAGTACTTC.

This clonotype was recorded many times. The genes are TRBV6-1 and TRBJ1-2; 8 bases agree with TRBD1. V shed 4 bases and J 4 bases; nucleotides not matched to a gene: 5. The CDR3 consists of 14 residues. CDR1 and CDR2 (germline): MNHNS, SASEGT. DNA of the CDR3: TGTGCCAGCAGTGCCCCCGGACAGGGCTATGGCTACACCTTC. This codes for CASSAPGQGYGYTF.

There are a few counts of this clonotype. An end of the junction does not agree with germline; a read error may underlie this. This chain links TRBV15 with TRBJ2-4; D might be TRBD2 (6 bases). CDR3 length equals 15 residues. Germline V gene sequence: CDR1 LNHNV, CDR2 YYDKDF (reference sequence). DNA for the CDR3: TGTGCCACCAGCAGCGGGGGAGCAGCCAAAAACATTAAGTACTTC. It yields the protein CATSSGGAAKNIKYF. Supplemented by reference TRBV15 and TRBJ2-4, the full variable domain reads DAMVIQNPRYQVTQFGKPVTLSCSQTLNHNVMYWYQQKSSQAPKLLFHYYDKDFNNEADTPDNFQSRRPNTSFCFLDIRSPGLGDTAMYLCATSSGGAAKNIKYFGAGTRLSVL.

This clonotype was detected a few times. The chain employs TRBV4-1 and TRBJ1-1; D perhaps matches TRBD1 (5 bases). CDR3 length: 14 amino acids. Trimming took 0 bases from V and 5 from J, leaving 10 bases between them. Germline CDR1 reads MGHRA; CDR2 reads YSYEKL. The CDR3 DNA is TGCGCCAGCAGCCAAGAGACAGTACGTACTGAAGCTTTCTTT. Encoded protein: CASSQETVRTEAFF.

This clonotype appeared many times. The rearrangement uses TRBV19 and TRBJ1-2; D gene unclear. CDR3 size: 14 residues. Germline V CDR1 and CDR2: LNHDA, SQIVND (reference sequence). V was clipped by 2 bases and J by 4 bases, with 11 bases between them. The CDR3 sequence: CASSIQPDVYGYTF. CDR3 sequence (DNA): TGTGCCAGTAGTATACAGCCCGACGTCTATGGCTACACCTTC.

This clonotype was detected only a few times. CDR3 nucleotide sequence: TGTGCCAGCAGTTGGGGGGGGGGCAATCAGCCCCAGCATTTT. Its protein is CASSWGGGNQPQHF. This rearrangement joins TRBV27 to TRBJ1-5, with D possibly being TRBD1 (5 bases). From germline, CDR1 is MNHEY and CDR2 SMNVEV (reference sequence). The CDR3 consists of 14 residues. The V gene lost 4 bases and the J gene lost 2 bases, with 9 bases spanning the gap.

The chain is built from TRBV6-1 and TRBJ1-1; D gene ambiguous. V lost 8 bases and J lost 3, with 16 bases in between. Germline CDR1 reads MNHNS; CDR2 reads SASEGT. This CDR3 is built from 14 residues. The CDR3, as DNA: TGTGCCAGCCCTGAGGGAGGTGGGCACACTGAAGCTTTCTTT. Protein: CASPEGGGHTEAFF.

This clonotype was recorded at least ten times. The CDR3 loop reads CAIRGGGGKTQYF. The CDR3 region has the DNA TGTGCCATCCGGGGCGGGGGAGGGAAGACCCAGTACTTC. The chain uses TRBV6-5 and TRBJ2-5, with 7 bases lining up with TRBD2. This CDR3 region has 13 residues. CDR1 and CDR2 from the germline V gene are MNHEY and SVGAGI. The V and J ends lost 10 bases and 6 bases, in that order; junction bases with no gene match: 11.